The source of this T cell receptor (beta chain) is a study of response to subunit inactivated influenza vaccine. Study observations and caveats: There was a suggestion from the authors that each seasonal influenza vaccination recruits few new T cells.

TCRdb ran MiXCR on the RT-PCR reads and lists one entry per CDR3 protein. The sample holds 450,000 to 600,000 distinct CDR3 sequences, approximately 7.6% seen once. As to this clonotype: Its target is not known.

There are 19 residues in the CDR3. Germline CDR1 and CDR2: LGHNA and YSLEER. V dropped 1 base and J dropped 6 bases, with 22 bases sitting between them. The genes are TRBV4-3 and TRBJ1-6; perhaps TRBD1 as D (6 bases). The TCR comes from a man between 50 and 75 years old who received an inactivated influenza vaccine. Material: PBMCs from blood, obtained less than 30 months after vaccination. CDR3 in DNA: TGCGCCAGCAGCCAAGGTGCCGAAACTCGGGGGCCACTTAATTCACCCCTCCACTTT. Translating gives CASSQGAETRGPLNSPLHF.